This T cell receptor beta chain was recovered during a study of vaccination and CD4 T cells after COVID-19. Oncomine TCR Beta short-read sequencing was applied to DNA from cultured CD4+ T cells. TCRdb reprocessed the PCR reads via MiXCR and lists one record per CDR3 protein. The table lists nearly 15,000 distinct CDR3 sequences, 52% of them singletons. By share, this clonotype counts as large. The antigen remains unidentified. This CDR3 has 16 amino acids. CDR1 and CDR2 (germline): SNHLY, FYNNEI. V dropped 5 bases and J dropped 3 bases, with 17 bases sitting between them. Treatment: approximately 9-day PBMC culture with coronavirus spike peptide pools or control peptides (ViraFEST assay).

Input material: CD4+ T cells from blood, cultured in vitro. The gene calls are TRBV2 and TRBJ1-5; unclear D gene. The receptor comes from a human donor who had recovered from COVID-19. In DNA, the CDR3 is TGTGCCAGCAGTCTTCATTCACGGGAGAACAATCAGCCCCAGCATTTT. It yields the protein CASSLHSRENNQPQHF.